This TCR beta chain stems from a study of identical twins. Template switching added a universal primer site; cDNA carried unique molecular identifiers. A single record per CDR3 protein comes from TCRdb applying MiXCR to the 5' RACE reads. The sample carries 300,000 to 400,000 distinct CDR3 sequences, about 12% recorded once. V lost 9 bases, J lost 0 bases, and 11 bases lay in between. CDR3 length equals 13 residues. Germline loops: CDR1 KGHDR, CDR2 SFDVKD. This clonotype was seen at least ten times. The antigen is undetermined. Study-wide findings and caveats: Conclusions were based on cross-sectional statistical analysis, without following the same donors.

This same sample was also taken into another study, of yellow fever vaccine responses in identical twins. Per that study: Twins' T cell vaccine responses reportedly looked partly convergent, partly personalized.

The sample consisted of CD8+ T cells sorted from blood. V and J are TRBV24-1 and TRBJ2-7, with TRBD1 as a possible D gene (6 bases). The clonotype was recovered from a woman between 18 and 29 years old in good health. The CDR3 nucleotides read TGTGCCACCTCAGGACAGAACTCCTACGAGCAGTACTTC. Amino acids: CATSGQNSYEQYF.